Listed below are T cell receptor beta chains from one sample, sequenced in a study of identifying expanded T cells in peripheral blood. Produced via immunoSEQ multiplex PCR; TCRdb's table is partial and in-frame only. The top ten hold 3% to 4.5% of the sample, which has about 58,000 clones, roughly nine tenths seen once. The source material was blood. These receptors were taken from a person aged 18 to 75 in good health. The CDR3 runs from the conserved cysteine through the conserved F or W. D genes are given only for firm matches. The size entry is marked missing in some rows and otherwise reads once, few, many or a size class.

abundance	d_gene	v_gene	j_gene	CDR3nt	CDR3aa
-	TRBD1	TRBV30	TRBJ1-5	TGTGCCTGGTCCGGGACAGGGAATAATCAGCCCCAGCATTTT	CAWSGTGNNQPQHF
once	TRBD1	TRBV7-9	TRBJ1-2	TGTGCCAGCAGCCGCCAGGGGGACAGCATCTATGGCTACACCTTC	CASSRQGDSIYGYTF
-	-	TRBV7-6	TRBJ1-1	TGTGCCAGTAACACAGGGTCCGGGAGAGCTTTCTTT	CASNTGSGRAFF
-	-	TRBV4-2	TRBJ1-1	TGTGCCAGCAGCTTGGGAGGGGGGCTGAACACTGAAGCTTTCTTT	CASSLGGGLNTEAFF
-	-	TRBV12-5	TRBJ2-6	TGTGCTAGCCAGGGAAACTCTGGGGCCAACGTCCTGACTTTC	CASQGNSGANVLTF
-	-	TRBV6-8	TRBJ1-5	TGTGCCAGCAGAGGAGTCCAGCCCCAGCATTTT	CASRGVQPQHF
-	-	TRBV19	TRBJ2-6	TGTGCCAGTAGTCTGATTCGGGCCAACGTCCTGACTTTC	CASSLIRANVLTF
-	-	TRBV28	TRBJ1-1	TGTGCCAGCAGTGGGATCGGGCAGGGGAGGAAGGCTGAAGCTTTCTTT	CASSGIGQGRKAEAFF
-	TRBD1	TRBV5-6	TRBJ2-7	TGTGCCAGCACCTATCGCCCTAGACAGGGTACAGTAGAGCAGTACTTC	CASTYRPRQGTVEQYF
-	-	TRBV28	TRBJ2-7	TGTGCCAGCAGTTTAAGCAGGGGCGAGCAGTACTTC	CASSLSRGEQYF
once	-	TRBV2	TRBJ2-7	TGTGCCAGCAGTGATCCAGGGTTCCCCTACGAGCAGTACTTC	CASSDPGFPYEQYF
-	-	TRBV2	TRBJ1-5	TGTGCCAGCAGTGGACAGGCGAATCAGCCCCAGCATTTT	CASSGQANQPQHF
-	-	TRBV19	TRBJ1-5	TGTGCCAGTAGTAGAGGGGCTAATCAGCCCCAGCATTTT	CASSRGANQPQHF
-	-	TRBV18	TRBJ2-4	TGTGCCAGCTCACCACGGGATCGTGAGGCCAAAAACATTCAGTACTTC	CASSPRDREAKNIQYF
-	-	TRBV9	TRBJ2-1	TGTGCCAGCAGCGTAGGAGGGCGGTATGAGCAGTTCTTC	CASSVGGRYEQFF
-	-	TRBV29-1	TRBJ2-3	TGCAGCGTTGAAGTGGGCGGTGGCACAGATACGCAGTATTTT	CSVEVGGGTDTQYF
-	TRBD1	TRBV30	TRBJ1-2	TGTGCCTGGGGGACAGGGGGTCTTTATGGCTACACCTTC	CAWGTGGLYGYTF
-	-	TRBV5-4	TRBJ2-3	TGTGCCAGCAGCGTAACGACAGGGAAGGGAGGTAATACGCAGTATTTT	CASSVTTGKGGNTQYF
-	TRBD2	TRBV19	TRBJ2-5	TGTGCCAGTAGTAAAGGGACTAGCTCTGATGGGGTAGAGACCCAGTACTTC	CASSKGTSSDGVETQYF
-	-	TRBV6-1	TRBJ2-2	TGTGCCAGCAGTGAAGCGTGGAACACCGGGGAGCTGTTTTTT	CASSEAWNTGELFF
-	-	TRBV5-6	TRBJ2-1	TGTGCCAGCAGCTACCGACAGTTCAATGAGCAGTTCTTC	CASSYRQFNEQFF
-	-	TRBV4-2	TRBJ1-2	TGTGCCAGCAGCCAAGACAGGGAGGACTATGGCTACACCTTC	CASSQDREDYGYTF
-	-	TRBV5-6	TRBJ1-1	TGTGCCAGCAGCTTGGTCGGGGGGTCCTGGGACACTGAAGCTTTCTTT	CASSLVGGSWDTEAFF
medium-sized	-	TRBV10-3	TRBJ1-6	TGTGCCATCAGTAAACAGGGAGGGGAATCACCCCTCCACTTT	CAISKQGGESPLHF
-	-	TRBV19	TRBJ2-1	TGTGCCAGTAGCCCCGACAGGGAGGTGGGGAATGAGCAGTTCTTC	CASSPDREVGNEQFF
-	-	TRBV10-3	TRBJ2-5	TGTGCCATCAGTGAGTCGGGGGCCCAGACCCAGTACTTC	CAISESGAQTQYF
-	-	TRBV6-1	TRBJ1-1	TGTGCCAGCAGTGACAGGGGAAAGGAAACTGAAGCTTTCTTT	CASSDRGKETEAFF
-	-	TRBV25-1	TRBJ2-2	TGTGCCAGCGGCACAGGGTTGGGGGAGCTGTTTTTT	CASGTGLGELFF
-	TRBD1	TRBV6-1	TRBJ1-2	TGTGCCAGCAGTGCTCGGACAGGGGAGGGTTATGGCTACACCTTC	CASSARTGEGYGYTF
-	-	TRBV15	TRBJ1-1	TGTGCCACCAGCAGAGATCGGGGATACACTGAAGCTTTCTTT	CATSRDRGYTEAFF
once	-	TRBV18	TRBJ2-7	TGTGCCAGCTCACCTCCCGAAAGGGCCGACGAGCAGTACTTC	CASSPPERADEQYF
once	-	TRBV7-2	TRBJ2-3	TGTGCCAGCAGCTTAGTGGGGACTCCAGCAGATACGCAGTATTTT	CASSLVGTPADTQYF
-	TRBD1	TRBV6-5	TRBJ1-1	TGTGCCAGCAGTTACGGGACAGGGGTTCATGAAGCTTTCTTT	CASSYGTGVHEAFF
-	TRBD1	TRBV5-5	TRBJ1-5	TGTGCCAGCAGCTTTCAGGGGGGAGGACAGCCCCAGCATTTT	CASSFQGGGQPQHF
-	TRBD2	TRBV11-2	TRBJ2-3	TGTGCCAGCAGCTTAGCCCTCCCGGGAGGTACAGATACGCAGTATTTT	CASSLALPGGTDTQYF
-	-	TRBV5-1	TRBJ2-1	TGCGCCAGCAGCCCTGGTCTGGGGGGGCCGGGTGAGCAGTTCTTC	CASSPGLGGPGEQFF
-	-	TRBV7-6	TRBJ2-1	TGTGCCAGCAGCTTAGCGCGGGGAAGAGAGCAGTTCTTC	CASSLARGREQFF
once	-	TRBV5-1	TRBJ1-2	TGCGCCAGCAGCCCGGACCCGCAGGGAGGAGGGGGCTATGGCTACACCTTC	CASSPDPQGGGGYGYTF
-	-	TRBV19	TRBJ2-1	TGTGCCAGTAATCCCCCGGGACAGGGGACTAGCGGGCAGTTCTTC	CASNPPGQGTSGQFF
-	TRBD1	TRBV5-1	TRBJ1-3	TGCGCCAGCAGCTTAAGGGACAGCCTCGATTACTCTGGAAACACCATATATTTT	CASSLRDSLDYSGNTIYF
-	-	TRBV7-8	TRBJ2-5	TGTGCCAGCAGCGACAGACAGACGGGAGTAGAGACCCAGTACTTC	CASSDRQTGVETQYF
-	-	TRBV5-1	TRBJ2-5	TGCGCCAGCAGCCGTTTGGGACGGATCCAGTACTTC	CASSRLGRIQYF
-	-	TRBV28	TRBJ2-3	TGTGCCAGCAGTCCGACGGGGGCCACAGATACGCAGTATTTT	CASSPTGATDTQYF
-	TRBD1	TRBV4-3	TRBJ2-2	TGCGCCAGCGCCCGAGGGACAGCCTGGAACACCGGGGAGCTGTTTTTT	CASARGTAWNTGELFF
-	-	TRBV7-2	TRBJ2-7	TGTGCCAGCACTAGAGGGGGCGGGGCCTACGAGCAGTACTTC	CASTRGGGAYEQYF
-	TRBD2	TRBV7-9	TRBJ2-1	TGTGCCAGCAGCTTAGGGCGGGAGGGCCCCTACAATGAGCAGTTCTTC	CASSLGREGPYNEQFF
once	-	TRBV9	TRBJ1-1	TGTGCCAGCAGCGGTGGAGGAGGGGGCACTGAAGCTTTCTTT	CASSGGGGGTEAFF
once	TRBD2	TRBV19	TRBJ2-5	TGTGCCAGTAGTGTGGGACTAGCGGGATATGGCCAAGAGACCCAGTACTTC	CASSVGLAGYGQETQYF
-	TRBD1	TRBV7-2	TRBJ1-2	TGTGCCAGCAGCTTAATGGAGGGGGCGTCTGGCTACACCTTC	CASSLMEGASGYTF
once	-	TRBV7-2	TRBJ1-2	TGTGCCAGCAGCAGAACCCAGGGCGAAGGCTATGGCTACACCTTC	CASSRTQGEGYGYTF
few	-	TRBV19	TRBJ1-2	TGTGCCAGTAGTATACTGCAGGGAGGAGGCTATGGCTACACCTTC	CASSILQGGGYGYTF
-	TRBD1	TRBV28	TRBJ1-5	TGTGCCAGCAGGCGACAGGGTAAGAATCAGCCCCAGCATTTT	CASRRQGKNQPQHF
-	-	TRBV7-8	TRBJ1-2	TGTGCCAGCAGCTTAGTGGGGGGCTTGTACTATGGCTACACCTTC	CASSLVGGLYYGYTF
-	-	TRBV4-3	TRBJ2-3	TGCGCCAGCAGCCAAGATTGGGGGTTTAGTACAGATACGCAGTATTTT	CASSQDWGFSTDTQYF
-	TRBD1	TRBV5-1	TRBJ2-3	TGCGCCAGCAAGACCAGACAGGGGTCCGATACGCAGTATTTT	CASKTRQGSDTQYF
-	-	TRBV30	TRBJ1-2	TGTGCCTGGACGAGGGTCAGGGGAGGAGAATATGGCTACACCTTC	CAWTRVRGGEYGYTF
-	TRBD2	TRBV5-4	TRBJ2-2	TGTGCCAGCAGCCCTAGGAAACTAGCGGGAGACGCCGGGGAGCTGTTTTTT	CASSPRKLAGDAGELFF
-	-	TRBV19	TRBJ1-2	TGTGCCAGTAGTATGCTTCCCGGGACACCTCCATATGGCTACACCTTC	CASSMLPGTPPYGYTF
few	-	TRBV27	TRBJ2-7	TGTGCCAGCAGTTTAGACGCAGGCGCCTACGAGCAGTACTTC	CASSLDAGAYEQYF
-	TRBD1	TRBV6-5	TRBJ1-2	TGTGCCAGCAGTTACTCGGGACAGGGGGGTTCCTATGGCTACACCTTC	CASSYSGQGGSYGYTF